The next 10 T cell receptor beta chains were all read from a single sample in a study of regulatory T cells in long-lasting Graves disease. Time point in this sample: newly diagnosed GD, antithyroid drugs for less than 3 months. Making the TCR library involved RNA that had been extracted from PBMCs. Through Arm-PCR of CDR3 regions and iRepertoire HTBI primers, TCR beta libraries were built. MiXCR, applied by TCRdb to the multiplex PCR reads, yields one record per CDR3 protein. The table shows 450,000 to 500,000 distinct CDR3 sequences, with about a sixth occurring only once. This sample also belongs to another study, concerning T cells in Graves' hyperthyroidism and ophthalmopathy.

The sequencing here drew on peripheral blood mononuclear cells (PBMCs), taken at new diagnosis, from a patient treated with antithyroid drugs. The receptors shown here come from a man aged 35 to 55 with Graves disease.

This clonotype was recorded at least ten times. This chain uses TRBV3-1 with TRBJ2-1, with TRBD1 matching 7 bases. Germline V CDR1 and CDR2: LGHDT, YNNKEL (reference sequence). CDR3 length equals 16 residues. The V segment lost 6 bases and the J segment 9 bases; nucleotides outside the gene matches: 17. The CDR3 loop is CASSPPDRTSTGEQFF. DNA for the CDR3: TGTGCCAGCAGTCCACCGGACAGGACTTCCACCGGTGAGCAGTTCTTC.

This clonotype showed up many times. The chain is built from TRBV6-1 and TRBJ2-7; 10 bases match TRBD1. CDR1 is MNHNS, CDR2 SASEGT, per germline. J was trimmed by 2 bases and V by 5 bases; bases with no gene match: 3. The CDR3 spans 14 residues. CDR3 nucleotides: TGTGCCAGCAGTCCGGACAGGGGGACCTACGAGCAGTACTTC. Its protein product is CASSPDRGTYEQYF.

Concerning this clonotype itself: A much larger clone sits a single nucleotide away, making a read error possible. The V call is TRBV5-1, the J call TRBJ2-7, with 8 bases aligning to TRBD1. The germline gives CDR1 SGHRS, CDR2 YFSETQ. The CDR3 extends over 16 amino acids. Germline trimming cut 0 bases from V and 7 bases from J; bases unmatched to any gene: 12. The CDR3 nucleotides are TGCGCCAGCAGCTTGGGGCAGGGGGCTGTCTACAATGAGCAGTACTTC. Translated, it gives CASSLGQGAVYNEQYF. The whole variable domain, filled in from reference TRBV5-1 and TRBJ2-7, reads KAGVTQTPRYLIKTRGQQVTLSCSPISGHRSVSWYQQTPGQGLQFLFEYFSETQRNKGNFPGRFSGRQFSNSRSEMNVSTLELGDSALYLCASSLGQGAVYNEQYFGPGTRLTVT.

J is TRBJ2-7 and V is TRBV6-2 or TRBV6-3, with D perhaps TRBD1 or TRBD2 (5 bases each). The germline V and J ends were trimmed by 2 bases and 6 bases, with 11 bases remaining between them. The CDR3 consists of 13 residues. Per the germline V gene, CDR1 is MNHEY and CDR2 is SVGEGT. Here the CDR3 DNA reads TGTGCCAGCAGTTACGGGGGAGAGGGCGAGCAGTACTTC. This encodes CASSYGGEGEQYF.

Many counts were recorded for this clonotype. The chain employs TRBV28 and TRBJ2-3; tentatively, D is TRBD1 or TRBD2 (5 bases each). The germline CDR1 and CDR2 sequences are MDHEN and SYDVKM. The V gene lost 7 bases and the J gene lost 2 bases, with 10 bases spanning the gap. This CDR3 is 13 amino acids long. For the CDR3, the DNA is TGTGCCAGCACCGGGACCCCCACAGATACGCAGTATTTT. It codes for CASTGTPTDTQYF.

This chain links TRBV11-1 with TRBJ2-1, with 8 bases matching TRBD2. The CDR3 consists of 13 residues. With 5 bases clipped from V and 10 bases from J, the junction kept 7 bases outside the gene matches. CDR1 and CDR2 (germline): SGHAT, FQDESV (reference sequence). The CDR3 sequence: CASSAGLGVEQFF. The CDR3, as DNA: TGTGCCAGCAGCGCGGGACTAGGGGTCGAGCAGTTCTTC.

This clonotype showed up many times. V gene TRBV6-1 combines with J gene TRBJ1-5; D possibly corresponds to TRBD1 (6 bases). CDR3 length: 12 amino acids. V was cut by 6 bases and J by 8 bases, with 11 bases left in between. Germline values: CDR1 MNHNS, CDR2 SASEGT. The CDR3 DNA follows: TGTGCCAGCAGCACCCCAGGGGAGCCCCAGCATTTT. It yields the protein CASSTPGEPQHF.

This clonotype has ten or more counts. CDR3 sequence reads: CASSYNWMETYEQYF. CDR3 nucleotide sequence: TGTGCCAGCAGTTACAATTGGATGGAGACCTACGAGCAGTACTTC. The chain is built from TRBV6-9 and TRBJ2-7; no firm D call. Germline loops: CDR1 MNHGY, CDR2 SVAAGI. V shed 3 bases and J shed 2 bases, with 14 bases lying between them. There are 15 residues in the CDR3.

Of note for this clonotype: A much larger clone lies one base from this, so it may be a read error. V gene TRBV12-3 or TRBV12-4 combines with J gene TRBJ2-1; D ambiguous. V dropped 5 bases and J dropped 8 bases, with 13 bases sitting between them. This CDR3 has 13 residues. CDR3 bases: TGTGCCAGCAGTCGGGCCCTACAGTATGAGCAGTTCTTC. Its protein product is CASSRALQYEQFF.

As regards this clonotype: This may arise from a read error, as a much more abundant clone is one base away. The chain carries TRBV3-1 and TRBJ2-7, with D unresolved. From germline, CDR1 is LGHDT and CDR2 YNNKEL (reference sequence). The CDR3 length is 15 residues. Trimming took 4 bases from V and 3 from J, leaving 16 bases between them. This CDR3 is CASSPTTLSFYEQYF. In DNA, the CDR3 is TGTGCCAGCAGCCCAACGACACTAAGCTTCTACGAGCAGTACTTC.